This T cell receptor (beta chain) was identified during a study of blood T cell dynamics during melanoma immunotherapy (dated by TCRdb to about 2020). For context, the study as a whole: Patients with metastatic melanoma were treated with first-line pembrolizumab or nivolumab plus ipilimumab as standard of care in the United Kingdom. To identify early correlates of response, the study profiled peripheral T cell receptor repertoires in patients with metastatic melanoma before and after one cycle of checkpoint inhibitor therapy. Consecutive patients formed a training cohort, and a further independent group of patients from the same centre was pooled into an external validation set.

On this clone: This clone's antigen is unknown. One base away there is no much larger clone; base qualities are not given.

Every bulk PBMC sample had a fixed 350 ng of DNA loaded. Following the manufacturer instructions, the immunoSEQ TCRb Assay kit was used to amplify TCR beta CDR3 sequences from genomic DNA. The KAPA Library Quantification Kit for Illumina platforms was used to quantify the pooled libraries by qPCR. Pooled libraries were clustered at roughly 0.55-1.2 pM and sequenced on an Illumina NextSeq 500. For the original study's pipeline: TCR data were analyzed with immunoSEQ ANALYZER and the R LymphoSeq package. A rearrangement efficiency score was calculated as productive divided by the sum of productive and non-productive CDR3 sequences. Clonality was assessed using the Gini coefficient and diversity using the Renyi index at alpha=1, with pairwise comparisons between timepoints within each patient. In LymphoSeq, clonal relatedness was computed with an edit distance of 3 and repertoire similarity was computed with the Bhattacharyya coefficient. To classify response, a linear discriminant analysis based on week-3 changes in clonality and diversity was built with the R MASS and caret packages. In TCRdb, the immuneACCESS table is reduced to in-frame sequences with V and J assigned. These tables do not hold every clone; where another copy was compared, an unresolved V gene accounts for under half, and the others remain unexplained. The V and J calls and the clone size are those of that table, but D and trimming were determined from the DNA. The sample table holds 17,000 or so clones, of which 65% to 90% were seen once. The ten largest clones add up to around 8% of the sample.

Spanning cysteine to phenylalanine, the CDR3 consists of 16 amino acids. The entry retains the CDR3 DNA only, 48 bases that are in frame from base 1. V and J are truncated by 5 bases and 1 base respectively, leaving an intervening sequence of 18 bases. Per the germline V gene, SGHTA is the CDR1 and FQGNSA is the CDR2. Paper-wide results and their limitations: The relatively small sample size was acknowledged as potentially limiting generalization of the results. Patients who later achieved disease control showed a bifurcated PBMC repertoire reorganization at W3, with increased clonality or increased diversity, unlike progressors. Whether the T cell clones driving repertoire changes were melanoma-specific or reflected general immune activation could not be determined in the study.

In the paper's terms, the time point label means: pre-treatment baseline. Blood samples were taken at two points: before treatment (T0) and at week 3 (W3), which came after the first cycle of checkpoint blockade. Except for two patients with rapid clinical progression, response was assessed 12 weeks after the first infusion by RECIST 1.1; disease control meant complete response, partial response or stable disease. Patients with prior systemic cancer treatment, concomitant immunosuppressant therapy or synchronous other active malignancies were excluded. Both bulk PBMC and plasma cell-free DNA were sequenced for TCR beta so that circulating cells and T cell turnover could be tracked. PBMC were isolated from blood with Lymphoprep and SepMate tubes, followed by red cell lysis. QIAamp DNA Blood Mini kits were used to extract DNA from both PBMC and sorted T cell subsets.

The starting material was blood, obtained from a patient treated with checkpoint blockade. The sequence came from a human donor with melanoma. The receptor chain draws on TRBV7-2 and TRBJ2-7; a weak D assignment points to TRBD1 (6 bases agree). Here is the DNA: TGTGCCAGCAGCCGAAACAACATCAGGGGATCCTACGAGCAGTACTTC. Its translation reads: CASSRNNIRGSYEQYF.